Reported below is one T cell receptor beta chain. This clonotype was counted between two and nine times. This receptor's antigen is unknown. No per-base quality is available; no much larger clone lies one base away. These data belong to a study of blood T cells in healthy people across ages (dated by TCRdb to the mid-2010s). A note on the overall study: Template switching captured roughly one uniquely barcoded TCR beta cDNA molecule per two T cells in model experiments. To track age-related changes in TCR beta repertoire diversity, the study relied on deep sequencing normalized with unique cDNA molecular identifiers. Donors were grouped into four age groups: young (average 16 years), middle-aged (under 40), aged (62) and long-lived (about 89). Using the same blood draw, the study looked at two additional independent replicas of 1 million unique cDNA reads for two donors, one aged 18 to 29 and the other aged 80 or older. Overall study outcomes, separate from this receptor: Compared with the aged group, more naive CD4+ T cells, fewer expanded clones and increased TCR diversity were shown by the long-lived group, suggesting age selection. Estimates of total diversity from one million sequenced T cells were regarded as lower bounds and underestimates. The percentage of naive T cells measured by flow cytometry correlated strongly with observed TCR beta diversity. Because donor CMV infection status was unknown, age-related changes in expanded clonotypes were potentially confounded. Bulk unsorted PBMC profiling prevented conclusive comparison of naive and antigen-experienced compartments. Observed TCR beta diversity per million T cells fell roughly linearly with age, and a significant reduction was already apparent by age roughly 41.

Library preparation was by 5' RACE. For sequencing, an Illumina HiSeq 2500 was employed. The second PCR ran for roughly 6 to 11 cycles and used a J-beta primer mix along with a sample-barcoded 5' primer. A unique molecular identifier was introduced onto each TCR beta cDNA molecule by a template-switch 5' adaptor carrying 12 random nucleotides. At least 3 million CDR3-containing paired-end reads were obtained from each sample. All of the RNA was converted into first-strand cDNA using the Mint cDNA synthesis kit, with a TRBC-specific oligonucleotide serving as the primer. All cDNA was treated with uracil-DNA glycosylase and then went through a first 18-cycle PCR with the universal primers M1SS and BC2_uni_R. Regarding the original processing steps: For normalization, 1 million high-quality reads, each with a distinct molecular identifier, were randomly selected from each sample. Instead of being binned into consensus sequences, reads that shared molecular identifiers were thrown out. MiTCR, set to a Q25 quality threshold and the strictest error-elimination algorithm, was used for CDR3 identification, clonotype clustering and error correction. A nonparametric unseen species model with Euler transformation was used to estimate lower-bound total TCR beta diversity. TCRdb cleaned the public reads at Q25 with fastp, built clones with MiXCR and kept in-frame beta chains. Each CDR3 protein appears once, grouped with its most common genes and DNA. The V and J calls here are based on TCRdb, not the publication. This sample holds 600,000 to 1,000,000 distinct CDR3 sequences; around a quarter were observed only once. Under 4% of the sample goes to the ten largest clones.

The donors were some 36 Caucasian individuals from Russia, aged 6 to 90 years, who were systemically healthy. Around 10 milliliters of peripheral blood were collected from each donor into EDTA-treated Vacutainer tubes. PBMCs were isolated by Ficoll-Paque density-gradient centrifugation, with at least 6.5 million obtained per sample. Total RNA was extracted from PBMCs with Trizol reagent, with at least 6 micrograms obtained per sample. The percentages of naive CD45RAhigh/CD27high T cells were determined by flow cytometry on a PBMC aliquot from every donor. The germline V gene (reference sequence) specifies DFQATT as CDR1 and SNEGSKA as CDR2. V drops 0 bases and J drops 2 bases, leaving 14 bases in between. The CDR3 goes from the cysteine to the phenylalanine over 15 residues. Only CDR3 DNA is held: 45 bases, read in frame from base 1. This same sample was also part of a study on T cells of mothers and their children. Per that second paper: Donors were nine systemically healthy Caucasian individuals: three mothers and their six children. cDNA synthesis used all of the extracted RNA, with approximately 1.6 ug of RNA in each 15 ul reaction. In the second PCR, sample barcodes and 2-4 random nucleotides were introduced via the M1S primer. Each mother yielded over 8 million TCR beta CDR3 reads and each child 2.5 million to 3 million reads. Thymic selection similarly shapes TCR recombination output in related and unrelated pairs, with minor effect from inherited differences. Normalized repertoire overlap was always slightly but never significantly higher in related than unrelated mother-child pairs. No persistent microchimeric T cell clones were found, with a detection sensitivity of 80 to 100 clones per million clonotypes. The study used deep NGS to compare TCR beta repertoires of mothers and children, seeking features distinguishing related mother-child pairs from unrelated individuals. On average, the children were approximately 11 +/- 4 years old, while the mothers were 40 +/- 4 years old. After adapters were ligated using NEBNext reagents, the libraries underwent 100+100 nt paired-end sequencing on an Illumina HiSeq 2000. To prevent cross-contamination, the mother and child libraries were prepared a month apart and were sequenced in separate runs. Between roughly 500,000 and 2,300,000 distinct TCR beta clonotypes were identified per donor. Naive TCR beta clonotypes were estimated from low-frequency clonotypes matched to each donor's FACS-determined naive share, without sorting.

The rearranged chain carries TRBV20-1 and TRBJ2-7; TRBD1 is a weak D gene call, 5 bases matching. The sequenced material came from blood. This TCR was sampled from a boy aged 5-17 years in good health. The CDR3: CSARDRDVGPYEQYF. The bases are TGCAGTGCTAGAGACAGGGATGTAGGGCCCTACGAGCAGTACTTC.